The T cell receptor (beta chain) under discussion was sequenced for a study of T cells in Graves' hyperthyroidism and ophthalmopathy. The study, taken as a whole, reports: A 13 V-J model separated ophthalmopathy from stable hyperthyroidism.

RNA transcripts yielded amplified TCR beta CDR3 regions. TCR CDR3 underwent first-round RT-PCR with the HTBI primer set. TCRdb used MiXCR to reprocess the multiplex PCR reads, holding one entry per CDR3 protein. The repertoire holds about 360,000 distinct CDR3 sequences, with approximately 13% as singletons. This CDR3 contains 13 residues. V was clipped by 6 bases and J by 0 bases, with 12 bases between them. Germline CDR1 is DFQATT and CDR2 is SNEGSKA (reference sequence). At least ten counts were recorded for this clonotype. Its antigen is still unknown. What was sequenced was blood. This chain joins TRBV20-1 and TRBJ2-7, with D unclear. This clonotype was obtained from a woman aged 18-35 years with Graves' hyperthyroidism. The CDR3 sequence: CSAPQKRSYEQYF. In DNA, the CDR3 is TGCAGTGCCCCGCAGAAACGCTCCTACGAGCAGTACTTC.